This T cell receptor beta chain stems from a study of response to subunit inactivated influenza vaccine. TCRdb itself ran the RT-PCR reads through MiXCR, one entry per CDR3 protein. The profile shows more than 450,000 distinct CDR3 sequences, less than 10% of them singletons. This clonotype was counted at least ten times. Trimming removed 9 bases from V and 4 bases from J, with 12 bases in between. This CDR3 comprises 12 residues. Germline assignment: CDR1 MDHEN and CDR2 SYDVKM. The sequence was collected from a man aged 50-75 years who received an inactivated influenza vaccine. This rearrangement joins TRBV28 to TRBJ1-1, with a weak D call TRBD1 (5 bases). This sample comprised PBMCs from blood, obtained less than 30 months after vaccination. CDR3 nucleotides: TGTGCCAGTTGGGGGGGGAGCACTGAAGCTTTCTTT. The encoded protein is CASWGGSTEAFF.